This TCR beta chain was profiled in a study of cytomegalovirus exposure and HLA in healthy donors. Germline V gives CDR1 MNHNY, CDR2 SVGAGI (reference sequence). The CDR3 totals 13 residues. Trimming cost V 6 bases and J 5 bases, with 10 bases left between them. Regarding the study as a whole: Follow-up analysis found HLA locus-dependent TCR association rates, highest for DRB1 and lowest for HLA-C. Using the classifier, cytomegalovirus status was reportedly diagnosed with high specificity and sensitivity. The study recorded 150 to 200 TCR beta chains that were cytomegalovirus-associated.

PCR was performed using 60 Vbeta and 13 Jbeta primers. Sequenced by immunoSEQ multiplex PCR; TCRdb stores in-frame clones only, minus some. Of around 150,000 clones listed, over 75% were seen once; the top ten hold around 0.89%. Remarks on this clone: Its antigen is undetermined.

The chain carries TRBV6-6 and TRBJ2-2; D possibly corresponds to TRBD2 (6 bases). Sequences were obtained from PBMCs. The receptor's source is a woman aged 50 to 60 in good health and CMV-seropositive. The CDR3 protein is CASRPRGTGELFF. The DNA for the CDR3 is TGTGCCAGCAGACCCCGGGGGACCGGGGAGCTGTTTTTT.